Each of the 5 T cell receptor beta chains below was sequenced from the same sample in a study of OX40 agonist ivuxolimab in advanced cancers. Here immunoSEQ multiplex PCR was the method, and the copy in TCRdb shows in-frame clones only, minus some. The data contain fewer than 70,000 clones, over 75% of them singletons. Source: CD4+ or CD8+ T cells sorted from blood, taken in a trial of the OX40 agonist ivuxolimab. These receptors all come from an adult with an advanced solid tumor such as melanoma, head and neck, liver or kidney cancer.

The rearrangement joins TRBV18 to TRBJ1-1; D is unresolved. The V end was cut by 5 bases, the J end by 7 bases, with 8 bases between. In germline, CDR1 is KGHSH, CDR2 LQKENI. This CDR3 region has 11 residues. The CDR3, as DNA: TGTGCCAGCTCATCAACACGTGAAGCTTTCTTT. This encodes CASSSTREAFF.

The rearrangement joins TRBV6-4 to TRBJ2-1; 8 bases map to TRBD1. CDR3 length: 13 residues. V shed 3 bases and J 13 bases; nucleotides not matched to a gene: 8. Germline-derived CDR1 and CDR2 are MRHNA and SNTAGT. CDR3 coding DNA: TGTGCCAGCAGTGATGGGCAGGGGGCGAAACAGTTCTTC. Protein: CASSDGQGAKQFF.

Here the CDR3 DNA reads TGTGCCAGCAGTTATGGGCCAGGGAGGCCGTTAGCCAAAAACATTCAGTACTTC. Amino acid sequence: CASSYGPGRPLAKNIQYF. This chain links TRBV6-9 with TRBJ2-4; TRBD2 might be the D (6 bases). With 2 bases removed from V and 0 bases from J, the gap between germline ends came to 17 bases. Germline CDR1 is MNHGY and CDR2 is SVAAGI. The CDR3 spans 18 residues.

The chain couples TRBV7-2 to TRBJ2-1; a weak D match, TRBD1 (6 bases). The CDR3 sequence is 15 residues long. Trimming removed 4 bases at V and 0 bases at J, with 10 bases between. Germline CDR1 and CDR2: SGHTA and FQGNSA. The CDR3 region is CASSSGAVSYNEQFF. CDR3 in DNA: TGTGCCAGCAGCTCAGGGGCGGTCTCCTACAATGAGCAGTTCTTC.

This clone was detected only once. The chain recombines TRBV7-9 with TRBJ2-3; TRBD2 aligns across 15 bases. This CDR3 spans 15 amino acids. Germline trimming cut 5 bases from V and 3 bases from J; bases unmatched to any gene: 0. CDR1 and CDR2 from the germline V gene are SEHNR and FQNEAQ (reference sequence). The CDR3 nucleotides read TGTGCCAGCAGCGGGACTAGCGGGAGGACAGATACGCAGTATTTT. It codes for CASSGTSGRTDTQYF.